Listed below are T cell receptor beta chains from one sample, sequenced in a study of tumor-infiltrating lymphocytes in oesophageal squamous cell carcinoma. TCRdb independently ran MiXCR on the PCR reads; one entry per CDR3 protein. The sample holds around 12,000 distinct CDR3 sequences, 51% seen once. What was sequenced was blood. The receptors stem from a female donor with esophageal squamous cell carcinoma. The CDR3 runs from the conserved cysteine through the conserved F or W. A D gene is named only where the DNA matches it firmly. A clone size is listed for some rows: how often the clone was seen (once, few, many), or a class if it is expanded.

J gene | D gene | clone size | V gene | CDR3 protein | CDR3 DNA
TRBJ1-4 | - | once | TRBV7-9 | CASSFQGSNEKLFF | TGTGCCAGCAGCTTTCAGGGCTCTAATGAAAAACTGTTTTTT
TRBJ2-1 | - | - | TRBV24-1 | CATDGGIYNEQFF | TGTGCCACCGACGGGGGAATTTACAATGAGCAGTTCTTC
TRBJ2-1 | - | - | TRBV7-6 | CASSPKQNSIYNEQFF | TGTGCCAGCAGCCCAAAACAGAATAGCATTTACAATGAGCAGTTCTTC
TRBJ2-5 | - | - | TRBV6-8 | CASSQWANQLQETQYF | TGTGCCAGCAGTCAATGGGCGAACCAGCTCCAAGAGACCCAGTACTTC
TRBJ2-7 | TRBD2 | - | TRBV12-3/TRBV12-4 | CASSYSGGRLYEQYF | TGTGCCAGCAGTTACTCTGGCGGGAGGCTCTACGAGCAGTACTTC
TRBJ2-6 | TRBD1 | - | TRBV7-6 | CASSLSAGRDRDSGANVLTF | TGTGCCAGCAGCTTATCGGCCGGTCGGGACAGGGACTCTGGGGCCAACGTCCTGACTTTC
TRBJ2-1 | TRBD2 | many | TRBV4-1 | CASSQVLAGGFSEQFF | TGCGCCAGCAGCCAAGTACTTGCGGGAGGATTTAGTGAGCAGTTCTTC
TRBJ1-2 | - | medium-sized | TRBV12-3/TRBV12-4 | CASSLNRGGDGYTF | TGTGCCAGCAGCCTCAACCGGGGGGGCGATGGCTACACCTTC
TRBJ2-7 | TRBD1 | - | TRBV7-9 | CASSLRRGSGYEQYF | TGTGCCAGCAGCTTGCGCAGGGGGAGTGGTTACGAGCAGTACTTC
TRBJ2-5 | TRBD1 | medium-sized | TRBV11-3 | CASSLGFLPGTEETQYF | TGTGCCAGCAGCTTAGGATTCCTCCCGGGGACAGAAGAGACCCAGTACTTC
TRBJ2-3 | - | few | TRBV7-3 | CASSLGGRRIRANSSTDTQYF | TGTGCCAGCAGCCTAGGTGGGCGTCGGATCCGCGCCAATTCTAGCACAGATACGCAGTATTTT
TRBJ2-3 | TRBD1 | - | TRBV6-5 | CASSHGTGTDTQYF | TGTGCCAGCAGCCACGGGACAGGCACAGATACGCAGTATTTT
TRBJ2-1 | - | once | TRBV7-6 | CASSEGVIGETQFF | TGTGCCAGCAGCGAGGGTGTGATTGGTGAGACCCAGTTCTTC
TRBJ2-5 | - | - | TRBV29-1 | CSVGGTGQETQYF | TGCAGCGTTGGCGGGACGGGCCAAGAGACCCAGTACTTC
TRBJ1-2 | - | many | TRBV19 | CASSRAGDGYTF | TGTGCCAGTAGTAGAGCGGGGGATGGCTACACCTTC
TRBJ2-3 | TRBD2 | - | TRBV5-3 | CASSLGLAGRADTQYF | TGTGCCAGCAGTCTCGGACTAGCGGGGCGCGCAGATACGCAGTATTTT
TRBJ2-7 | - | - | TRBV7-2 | CASSLALGPPYEQYF | TGTGCCAGCAGCTTGGCATTGGGCCCTCCCTACGAGCAGTACTTC
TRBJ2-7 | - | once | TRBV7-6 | CASSSMDFSGEQYF | TGTGCCAGCAGCTCGATGGACTTCTCGGGCGAGCAGTACTTC
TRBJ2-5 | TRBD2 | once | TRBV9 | CASSARGGTSGGYNEQYF | TGTGCCAGCAGCGCCCGTGGGGGGACTAGCGGAGGCTACAATGAGCAGTACTTC
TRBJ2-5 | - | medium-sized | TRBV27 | CASSLSGISGTQYF | TGTGCCAGCAGTTTATCAGGGATTTCGGGGACCCAGTACTTC
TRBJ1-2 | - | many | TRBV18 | CASSATGLYGYTF | TGTGCCAGCTCAGCTACAGGGCTATATGGCTACACCTTC
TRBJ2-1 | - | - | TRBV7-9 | CASSSIGHTTYNEQFF | TGTGCCAGCAGCTCGATAGGACACACCACCTACAATGAGCAGTTCTTC
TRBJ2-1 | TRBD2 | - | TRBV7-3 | CASSSRGGRGNEQFF | TGTGCCAGCAGCTCACGGGGGGGCCGAGGCAATGAGCAGTTCTTC
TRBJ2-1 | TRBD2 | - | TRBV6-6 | CASSYSTSAYSYNEQFF | TGTGCCAGCAGTTACTCGACTAGCGCCTACTCCTACAATGAGCAGTTCTTC
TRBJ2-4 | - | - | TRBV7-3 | CASSLAILARNEQYF | TGTGCCAGCAGCTTAGCTATCCTAGCCCGTAATGAGCAGTACTTC
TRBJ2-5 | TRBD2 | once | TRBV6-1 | CASSRLGGEETQYF | TGTGCCAGCAGCAGACTTGGGGGGGAGGAGACCCAGTACTTC
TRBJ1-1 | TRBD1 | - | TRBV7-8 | CASSLGTGVNEAFF | TGTGCCAGCAGCCTCGGGACAGGCGTAAATGAAGCTTTCTTT
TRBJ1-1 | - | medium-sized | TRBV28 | CASSLLDRIIMNTEAFF | TGTGCCAGCAGTTTATTGGACAGAATAATTATGAACACTGAAGCTTTCTTT
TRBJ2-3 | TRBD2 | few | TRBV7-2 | CASSRVGGSIEATQYF | TGTGCCAGCAGCCGCGTGGGGGGGAGCATTGAGGCTACGCAGTATTTT
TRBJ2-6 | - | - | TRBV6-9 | CASIEGGAGANVLTF | TGTGCCAGCATCGAAGGGGGGGCCGGGGCCAACGTCCTGACTTTC
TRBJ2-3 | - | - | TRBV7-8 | CASSLAGANTQYF | TGTGCCAGCAGCTTAGCCGGGGCGAATACGCAGTATTTT
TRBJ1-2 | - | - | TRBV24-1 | CATSDSSFRGYTF | TGTGCCACCAGTGATTCCTCATTTCGGGGCTACACCTTC
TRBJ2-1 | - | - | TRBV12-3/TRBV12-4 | CASSPAWSAYNEQFF | TGTGCCAGCAGCCCCGCGTGGTCCGCCTACAATGAGCAGTTCTTC
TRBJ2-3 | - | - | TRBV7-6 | CASSLMGTPTDTQYF | TGTGCCAGCAGCTTAATGGGCACCCCCACAGATACGCAGTATTTT
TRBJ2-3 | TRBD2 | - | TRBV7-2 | CASSRTGLGTDTQYF | TGTGCCAGCAGCCGTACGGGACTAGGCACAGATACGCAGTATTTT
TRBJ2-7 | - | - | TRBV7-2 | CASSLAAGTHEQYF | TGTGCCAGCAGCTTAGCGGCGGGAACCCACGAGCAGTACTTC
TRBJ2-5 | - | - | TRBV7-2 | CASSLDRAETQYF | TGTGCCAGCAGCTTAGACAGGGCAGAGACCCAGTACTTC
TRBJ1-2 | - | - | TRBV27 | CASSFPSGVGYTF | TGTGCCAGCAGTTTCCCCTCAGGGGTTGGCTACACCTTC
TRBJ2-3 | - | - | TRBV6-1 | CASSEMYRSSYEEYF | TGTGCCAGCAGTGAAATGTACAGGAGCTCCTACGAGGAGTATTTT
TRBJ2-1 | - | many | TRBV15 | CATSMKTFAYNEQFF | TGTGCCACCAGCATGAAAACCTTTGCCTACAATGAGCAGTTCTTC
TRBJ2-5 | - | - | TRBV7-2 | CASSPPGETQYF | TGTGCCAGCAGCCCCCCGGGGGAGACCCAGTACTTC
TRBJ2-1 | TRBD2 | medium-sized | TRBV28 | CASSSLAGSNEQFF | TGTGCCAGCAGTTCTCTAGCGGGAAGCAATGAGCAGTTCTTC
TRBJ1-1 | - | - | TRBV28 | CASSLRGPNTEAFF | TGTGCCAGCAGTTTACGAGGACCGAACACTGAAGCTTTCTTT
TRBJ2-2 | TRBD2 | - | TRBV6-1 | CVGNSGTNTGELFF | TGTGTCGGGAATAGCGGGACGAACACCGGGGAGCTGTTTTTT
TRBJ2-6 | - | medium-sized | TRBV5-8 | CASSFAPSSGANVLTF | TGTGCCAGCAGCTTTGCCCCTAGCTCTGGGGCCAACGTCCTGACTTTC
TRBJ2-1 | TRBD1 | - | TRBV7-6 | CASSSDRESGYNEQFF | TGTGCCAGCAGCTCGGACAGGGAATCTGGCTACAATGAGCAGTTCTTC
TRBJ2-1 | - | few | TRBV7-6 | CASSLRRGDSLGYNEQFF | TGTGCCAGCAGCTTAAGGAGGGGGGACTCGCTCGGCTACAATGAGCAGTTCTTC
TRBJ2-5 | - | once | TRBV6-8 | CASSSGQLQETQYF | TGTGCCAGCAGTTCGGGGCAGTTGCAAGAGACCCAGTACTTC
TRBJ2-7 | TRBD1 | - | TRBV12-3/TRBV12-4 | CASRDQTGGSYEQYF | TGTGCCAGCAGAGATCAGACAGGGGGCTCCTACGAGCAGTACTTC
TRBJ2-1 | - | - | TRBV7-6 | CASSFVYGTHNEQFF | TGTGCCAGCAGCTTCGTGTACGGGACCCACAATGAGCAGTTCTTC
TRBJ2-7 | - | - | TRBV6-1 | CASSEPNTAYEQYF | TGTGCCAGCAGTGAACCGAACACGGCCTACGAGCAGTACTTC
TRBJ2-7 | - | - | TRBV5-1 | CASSLGAYEQYF | TGCGCCAGCAGCTTGGGTGCCTACGAGCAGTACTTC
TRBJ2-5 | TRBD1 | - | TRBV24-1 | CATSGQGAWETQYF | TGTGCCACCAGTGGCCAGGGGGCGTGGGAGACCCAGTACTTC
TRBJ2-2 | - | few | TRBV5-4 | CASSPRFDSRTGELFF | TGTGCCAGCAGCCCGCGCTTCGATTCGCGTACCGGGGAGCTGTTTTTT
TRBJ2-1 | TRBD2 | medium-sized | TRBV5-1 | CASSLGRGGGADEQFF | TGCGCCAGCAGCTTGGGTCGTGGCGGGGGGGCCGATGAGCAGTTCTTC
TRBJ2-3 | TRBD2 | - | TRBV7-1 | CASLAGEAFGVRDTQYF | TGTGCCAGTCTAGCGGGAGAGGCGTTTGGGGTTAGAGATACGCAGTATTTT
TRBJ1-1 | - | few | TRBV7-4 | CASSDRTELLRAVLRARDTEAFF | -
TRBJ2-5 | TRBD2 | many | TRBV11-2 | CASSKTSGKYNEQYF | TGTGCCAGCAGCAAGACTAGCGGGAAGTACAATGAGCAGTACTTC
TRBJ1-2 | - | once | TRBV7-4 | CASSLDSKRGYTF | TGTGCCAGCAGCTTAGACTCTAAGAGGGGCTACACCTTC
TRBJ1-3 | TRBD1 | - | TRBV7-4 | CASSYATGTGSRNTIYF | TGTGCCAGCAGCTATGCGACAGGGACGGGGTCCAGAAACACCATATATTTT